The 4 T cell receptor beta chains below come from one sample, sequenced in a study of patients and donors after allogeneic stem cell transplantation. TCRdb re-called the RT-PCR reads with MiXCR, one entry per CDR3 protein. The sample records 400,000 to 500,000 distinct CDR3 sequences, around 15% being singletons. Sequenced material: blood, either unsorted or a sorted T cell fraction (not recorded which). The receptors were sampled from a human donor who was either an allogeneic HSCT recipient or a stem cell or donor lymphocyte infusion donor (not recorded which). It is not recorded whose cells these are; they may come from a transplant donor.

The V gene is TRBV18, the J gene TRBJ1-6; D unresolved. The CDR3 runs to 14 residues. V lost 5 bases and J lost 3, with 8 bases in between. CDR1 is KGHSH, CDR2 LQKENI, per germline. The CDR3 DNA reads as TGTGCCAGCTCAAAGGAACGCTATAATTCACCCCTCCACTTT. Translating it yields CASSKERYNSPLHF.

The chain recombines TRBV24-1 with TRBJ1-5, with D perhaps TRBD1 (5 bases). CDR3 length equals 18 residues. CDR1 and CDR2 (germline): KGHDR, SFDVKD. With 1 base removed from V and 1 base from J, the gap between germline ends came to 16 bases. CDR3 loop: CATSDLSPRDGSNQPQHF. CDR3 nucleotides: TGTGCCACCAGTGATTTATCCCCCCGGGACGGAAGCAATCAGCCCCAGCATTTT.

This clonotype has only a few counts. Written as DNA, the CDR3 is TGCAGCGTTGAAGCAGGGAACGAGCAGTACTTC. This translates into CSVEAGNEQYF. The rearrangement links TRBV29-1 to TRBJ2-7; a weak D match, TRBD1 (5 bases). V was pared by 1 base and J by 5 bases, with 6 bases between. Germline-derived CDR1 and CDR2 are SQVTM and ANQGSEA. This CDR3 contains 11 residues.

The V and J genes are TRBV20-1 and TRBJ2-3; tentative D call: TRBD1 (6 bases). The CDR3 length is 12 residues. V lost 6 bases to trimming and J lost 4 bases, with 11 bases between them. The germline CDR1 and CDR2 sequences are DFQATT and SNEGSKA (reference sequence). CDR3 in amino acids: CSAPDSSDTQYF. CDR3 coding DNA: TGCAGTGCCCCGGACAGTTCAGATACGCAGTATTTT.